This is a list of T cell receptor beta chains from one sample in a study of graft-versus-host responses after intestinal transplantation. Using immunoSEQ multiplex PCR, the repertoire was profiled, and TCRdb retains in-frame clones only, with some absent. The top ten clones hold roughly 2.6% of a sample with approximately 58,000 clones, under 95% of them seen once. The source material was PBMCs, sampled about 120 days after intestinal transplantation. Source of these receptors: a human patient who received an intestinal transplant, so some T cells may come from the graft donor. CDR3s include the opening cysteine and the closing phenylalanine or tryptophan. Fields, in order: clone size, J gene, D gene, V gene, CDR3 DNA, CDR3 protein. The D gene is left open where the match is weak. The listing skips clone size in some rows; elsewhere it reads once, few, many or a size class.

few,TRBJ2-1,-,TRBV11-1,TGTGCCAGCAGCTCAGGGTCCTATGAGCAGTTCTTC,CASSSGSYEQFF
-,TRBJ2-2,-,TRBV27,TGTGCCAGCAGTTTATCTTACACCGGGGAGCTGTTTTTT,CASSLSYTGELFF
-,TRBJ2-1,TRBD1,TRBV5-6,TGTGCCAGCAGCGGAACCGGGACAGGGATCTCCTACAATGGGCAGTTCTTC,CASSGTGTGISYNGQFF
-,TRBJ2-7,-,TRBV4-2,TGTGTCAGCAGCCAAGATTGGGAAAGTGCCCCCTACGAGCAGTACTTC,CVSSQDWESAPYEQYF
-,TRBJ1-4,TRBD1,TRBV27,TGTGCCAGCAGTCTAGGAGGGACAGGGCGTGAAAAACTGTTTTTT,CASSLGGTGREKLFF
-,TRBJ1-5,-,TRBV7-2,TGTGCCAGCAGCTTATCGTCGGATAGCAATCAGCCCCAGCATTTT,CASSLSSDSNQPQHF
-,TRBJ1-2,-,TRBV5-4,TGTGCCAGCAGCGTCAGAGGAACAGGGTCATGGGGCTACACCTTC,CASSVRGTGSWGYTF
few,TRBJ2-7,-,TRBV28,TGTGCCAGCAGTCCCATCTTGAACGAGCAGTACTTC,CASSPILNEQYF
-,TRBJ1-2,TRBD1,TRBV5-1,TGCGCCAGCAGCTCGGGACAGGGGCCAGATGGCTACACCTTC,CASSSGQGPDGYTF
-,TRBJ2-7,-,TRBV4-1,TGCGCCAGCAGCCTGGAGTGGGATCCTCGAAGAGTGGAGCAGTACTTC,CASSLEWDPRRVEQYF
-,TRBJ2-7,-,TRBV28,TGTGCCAGCAGTTTCCTGGACTCCCCAGGGTCAGGCTACGAGCAGTACTTC,CASSFLDSPGSGYEQYF
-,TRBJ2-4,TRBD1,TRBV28,TGTGCCAGCAGGCCGACAGGGGAGGATTACATGGACATTCAGTACTTC,CASRPTGEDYMDIQYF
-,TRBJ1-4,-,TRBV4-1,TGCGCCAGCAGCCAATCCGTACAGGAGAAGAATGAAAAACTGTTTTTT,CASSQSVQEKNEKLFF
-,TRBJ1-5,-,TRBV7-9,TGTGCCAGCAGCTCCGATAATCAGCCCCAGCATTTT,CASSSDNQPQHF
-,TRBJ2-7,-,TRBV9,TGTGCCAGCAGCACAAACAGGATTTACTCCTACGAGCAGTACTTC,CASSTNRIYSYEQYF
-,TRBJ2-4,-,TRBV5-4,TGTGCCAGCAGCTTGGACGGCGAACTAGCCAAAAACATTCAGTACTTC,CASSLDGELAKNIQYF
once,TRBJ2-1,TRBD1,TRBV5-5,TGTGCCAGCAGCTTGGGACAGGGGAGTTACAATGAGCAGTTCTTC,CASSLGQGSYNEQFF
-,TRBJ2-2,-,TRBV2,TGTGCCAGCAGTGAACAGGGGACCACCGGGGAGCTGTTTTTT,CASSEQGTTGELFF
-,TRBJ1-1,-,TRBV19,TGTGCCAGTAGTATATATCAGGATACTGAAGCTTTCTTT,CASSIYQDTEAFF
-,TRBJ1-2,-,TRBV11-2,TGTGCCAGCAGCTTCAGCGCCGACTATGGCTACACCTTC,CASSFSADYGYTF
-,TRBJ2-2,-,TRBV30,TGTGCCTGGAACCGACAGACCAACACCGGGGAGCTGTTTTTT,CAWNRQTNTGELFF
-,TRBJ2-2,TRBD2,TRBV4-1,TGCGCCAGCAGCCAGGACGGGACTAGCGGGGGTGCTGGGGAGCTGTTTTTT,CASSQDGTSGGAGELFF
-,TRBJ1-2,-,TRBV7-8,TGTGCCAGCAGCTTAGTACGGTCTAACTATGGCTACACCTTC,CASSLVRSNYGYTF
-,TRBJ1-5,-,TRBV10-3,TGTGCCATCGCCGTTAATACAGATCAGCCCCAGCATTTT,CAIAVNTDQPQHF
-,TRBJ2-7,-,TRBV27,TGTGCCAGCTTCAAACTTAGTGGGAACTCCTACGAGCAGTACTTC,CASFKLSGNSYEQYF
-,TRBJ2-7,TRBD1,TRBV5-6,TGTGCCAGCAGCTGGGGACAGGGGGCTTACGAGCAGTACTTC,CASSWGQGAYEQYF
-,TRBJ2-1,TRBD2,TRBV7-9,TGTGCCAGCAGCTTACTACCGGGACTAGCGGGCTACAATGAGCAGTTCTTC,CASSLLPGLAGYNEQFF
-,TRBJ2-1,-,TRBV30,TGTGCCTGGAGTCGAGGGACCGTGGACAATGAGCAGTTCTTC,CAWSRGTVDNEQFF
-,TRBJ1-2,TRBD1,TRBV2,TGTGCCAGTGGTGGGGACAGGGGATTTAACTATGGCTACACCTTC,CASGGDRGFNYGYTF
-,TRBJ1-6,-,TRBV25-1,TGTGCCAGCAGTGAGGGGGCTAGTAATTCACCCCTCCACTTT,CASSEGASNSPLHF
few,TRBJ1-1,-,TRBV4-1,TGCGCCAGCAGCCTTCCGGGACGGAGGACTGAAGCTTTCTTT,CASSLPGRRTEAFF
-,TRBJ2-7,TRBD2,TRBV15,TGTGCCACCAGCAGAGAAAATAGCGGGGCTTACTACGAGCAGTACTTC,CATSRENSGAYYEQYF
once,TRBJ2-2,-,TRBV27,TGTGCCAGCAGGGATTTGGGGGTGAACACCGGGGAGCTGTTTTTT,CASRDLGVNTGELFF
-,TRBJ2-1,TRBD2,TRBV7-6,TGTGCCAGCAGCGAGTGGACTAGCGCGTACAATGAGCAGTTCTTC,CASSEWTSAYNEQFF
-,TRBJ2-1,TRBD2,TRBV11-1,TGTGCCAGCAGCTTATGGGGACTAGCGGGAGGAGGATCCTACAATGAGCAGTTCTTC,CASSLWGLAGGGSYNEQFF
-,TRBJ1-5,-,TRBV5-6,TGTGCCAGCAGCCACGCCGGAGGGGCGGGTCAGCCCCAGCATTTT,CASSHAGGAGQPQHF
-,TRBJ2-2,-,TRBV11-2,TGTGCCAGCAGCTTAGATATATCGATATACGGGGAGCTGTTTTTT,CASSLDISIYGELFF
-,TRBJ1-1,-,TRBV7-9,TGTGCCAGCAGCTTATGGAAGGGGACTAACACTGAAGCTTTCTTT,CASSLWKGTNTEAFF
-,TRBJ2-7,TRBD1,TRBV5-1,TGCGCCAGCAGACCTGACAGGGGCGAGCAGTACTTC,CASRPDRGEQYF
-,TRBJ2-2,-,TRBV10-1,TGCGCCAGCAGTGGAGTCGGGGAGCTGTTTTTT,CASSGVGELFF
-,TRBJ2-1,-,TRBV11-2,TGTGCCAGCAGCTTCCCACCGGGGGATGAGCAGTTCTTC,CASSFPPGDEQFF